These 2 T cell receptor beta chains were sequenced from one sample in a study of blood T cell repertoires in COVID-19. Profiled with immunoSEQ multiplex PCR; TCRdb holds only in-frame clones, not every one. The top ten clones hold 1.8% of a sample with under 350,000 clones, roughly nine tenths of them seen once. Material for sequencing was peripheral blood. These TCRs come from a woman younger than 45 with COVID-19, enrolled during active disease.

V and J are TRBV5-1 and TRBJ1-3, with D maybe TRBD1 (5 bases). V was cut by 3 bases and J by 0 bases, with 7 bases left in between. This CDR3 comprises 14 residues. Germline lookup yields CDR1 SGHRS and CDR2 YFSETQ. The chain's CDR3 is CASSWGLSGNTIYF. The DNA of the CDR3 is TGCGCCAGCAGCTGGGGACTCTCTGGAAACACCATATATTTT.

The rearrangement joins TRBV2 to TRBJ1-5; D is undetermined. The V and J ends lost 4 bases and 4 bases respectively, with 11 bases between them. The CDR3 contains 14 residues. Germline loops: CDR1 SNHLY, CDR2 FYNNEI. The CDR3, as DNA: TGTGCCAGCAGTGGTTCCGGGAAGAATCAGCCCCAGCATTTT. This gives the protein CASSGSGKNQPQHF.